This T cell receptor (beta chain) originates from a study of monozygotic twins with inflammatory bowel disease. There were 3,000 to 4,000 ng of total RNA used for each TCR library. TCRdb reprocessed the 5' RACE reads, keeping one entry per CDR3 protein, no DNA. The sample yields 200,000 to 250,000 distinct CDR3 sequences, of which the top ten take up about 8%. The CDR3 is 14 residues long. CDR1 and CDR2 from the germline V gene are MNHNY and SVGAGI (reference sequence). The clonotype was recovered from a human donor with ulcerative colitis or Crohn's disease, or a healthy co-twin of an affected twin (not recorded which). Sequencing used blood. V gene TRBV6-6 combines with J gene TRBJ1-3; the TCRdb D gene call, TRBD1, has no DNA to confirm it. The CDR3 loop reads CASRTGGSGNTIYF.